The 22 T cell receptor beta chains presented below share a single source sample, sequenced in a study of shared clonotypes between healthy human individuals. Sequencing used immunoSEQ multiplex PCR; TCRdb keeps in-frame clones, though not all of them. The repertoire holds hundreds of thousands of clones, around 77% seen once, with approximately 12% in the top ten. The specimen was PBMCs. These receptors were taken from a woman aged 40 to 55 in good health. Some clones in this sample may be carry-over from other donors' samples.

The V gene is TRBV19, the J gene TRBJ2-7, with 13 bases aligning to TRBD2. V shed 6 bases, J shed 3 bases, and the junction held 5 bases outside the gene matches. The CDR3 contains 15 residues. The germline CDR1 and CDR2 sequences are LNHDA and SQIVND (reference sequence). This CDR3 reads CASRAGTSGIYEQYF. Written as DNA, the CDR3 is TGTGCCAGTAGGGCCGGGACTAGCGGGATCTACGAGCAGTACTTC.

This chain links TRBV11-2 with TRBJ2-1, with 9 bases that match TRBD2. Germline V lookup: CDR1 SGHAT, CDR2 FQNNGV. The ends lost 4 bases at V and 2 bases at J; junction bases unmatched: 15. The CDR3 has 19 amino acids. The DNA of the CDR3 is TGTGCCAGCAGCTATTATCCTCGGTGGCGGGAGGGCCCCTACAATGAGCAGTTCTTC. It encodes CASSYYPRWREGPYNEQFF.

This clone was seen more than once but under ten times. The chain's CDR3 is CASSSDRRTEAFF. The CDR3 nucleotides are TGTGCCAGCAGCTCGGACAGGCGGACTGAAGCTTTCTTT. The chain combines TRBV7-3 with TRBJ1-1; 7 bases align to TRBD1. The germline V gene encodes CDR1 SGHTA and CDR2 FQGTGA. After removal of 4 bases from V and 5 bases from J, the junction contained 4 bases not matched to a gene. This CDR3 region has 13 residues.

This chain joins TRBV19 and TRBJ1-5; 7 positions agree with TRBD1. Trimming took 5 bases from V and 5 from J; bases not matched to a gene: 12. This CDR3 is 16 amino acids long. Germline lookup yields CDR1 LNHDA and CDR2 SQIVND (reference sequence). The DNA of the CDR3 is TGTGCCAGTAGTGCGGGGAGACAGGGATGGGATCAGCCCCAGCATTTT. Translation: CASSAGRQGWDQPQHF. Full variable domain (rest looked up from reference TRBV19 and TRBJ1-5): DGGITQSPKYLFRKEGQNVTLSCEQNLNHDAMYWYRQDPGQGLRLIYYSQIVNDFQKGDIAEGYSVSREKKESFPLTVTSAQKNPTAFYLCASSAGRQGWDQPQHFGDGTRLSIL.

CDR3 amino acids: CASRLAGADTQYF. For the CDR3, the DNA is TGTGCCAGCAGACTAGCGGGAGCCGATACGCAGTATTTT. The gene calls are TRBV27 and TRBJ2-3; 11 bases line up with TRBD2. The CDR3 has 13 amino acids. Germline V CDR1 and CDR2: MNHEY, SMNVEV (reference sequence). The ends lost 6 bases at V and 6 bases at J; junction bases unmatched: 2.

The V and J genes are TRBV29-1 and TRBJ2-5; 12 bases are a match to TRBD1. Losses at the gene ends were 4 bases for V and 5 bases for J; bases not matched to a gene: 11. The CDR3 totals 16 residues. CDR1 is SQVTM, CDR2 ANQGSEA, per germline. The CDR3 nucleotides read TGCAGCGTTGGTACCGGGACAGGGGGCCCCCGGGAGACCCAGTACTTC. This gives the protein CSVGTGTGGPRETQYF.

This clone was seen repeatedly, ten times or more. Compared with germline, one end of the junction differs, possibly owing to a read error. The rearrangement links TRBV7-7 to TRBJ2-2; TRBD1 matches at 9 bases. The CDR3 spans 16 residues. The germline gives CDR1 SSHAT, CDR2 FNYEAQ (reference sequence). In DNA form, the CDR3 reads TGTGCTAGCAGCCGCACAGGGGGCGATGGTGCCGGGGAGCTGTTTTTT. This codes for CASSRTGGDGAGELFF.

This clone occurred once. CDR3 bases: TGTGCCAGCAGCCAAATGGCCCTACCTCACGGGGAGCTGTTTTTT. This translates into CASSQMALPHGELFF. This chain joins TRBV16 and TRBJ2-2; no reliable D call. Germline loops: CDR1 KGHSY, CDR2 FQNENV. This CDR3 is built from 15 residues. Trimming removed 2 bases at V and 7 bases at J, with 14 bases between.

The chain recombines TRBV27 with TRBJ2-5, with D perhaps TRBD1 (5 bases). Per germline, CDR1 MNHEY and CDR2 SMNVEV (reference sequence). The CDR3 is 14 residues long. The ends were cut back, 1 base at V and 5 bases at J, with 11 bases in the middle. The CDR3, as DNA: TGTGCCAGCAGTTTATTCCAGGGTTTTGAGACCCAGTACTTC. Translation: CASSLFQGFETQYF.

The chain joins TRBV28 to TRBJ2-1; D assignment may be TRBD1 or TRBD2 (7 bases each). Trimming cost V 4 bases and J 4 bases, with 14 bases left between them. Germline values: CDR1 MDHEN, CDR2 SYDVKM. The CDR3 contains 15 residues. In nucleotides, the CDR3 is TGTGCCAGCAGTTCAGCGGGACAGAGATACAATGAGCAGTTCTTC. It codes for CASSSAGQRYNEQFF.

The chain employs TRBV7-2 and TRBJ2-5; 11 bases fit TRBD2. Germline CDR1 reads SGHTA; CDR2 reads FQGNSA. V shed 3 bases and J 5 bases; nucleotides not matched to a gene: 14. CDR3 length: 18 amino acids. CDR3 amino acids: CASSFGGIPSGRWETQYF. In nucleotides, the CDR3 is TGTGCCAGCAGCTTTGGGGGCATCCCTAGCGGGAGGTGGGAGACCCAGTACTTC.

V and J are TRBV6-5 and TRBJ1-2; D may be TRBD1 (5 bases). The germline V gene encodes CDR1 MNHEY and CDR2 SVGAGI. V lost 7 bases and J lost 6, with 18 bases in between. The CDR3 contains 14 residues. The CDR3 loop reads CASTRRGQGDGYTF. CDR3 in DNA: TGTGCCAGCACAAGGCGAGGCCAGGGCGATGGCTACACCTTC.

V is TRBV5-5 and J is TRBJ1-3; 8 nucleotides align to TRBD1. Germline V gene lookup returns CDR1 SGHKS and CDR2 YYEKEE (reference sequence). Trimming at V came to 3 bases and at J to 8 bases, leaving 10 bases not matched to a gene. The length of the CDR3 is 15 residues. Here the CDR3 reads CASSWSGQVEDTIYF. The CDR3 nucleotides are TGTGCCAGCAGCTGGTCGGGACAGGTCGAAGACACCATATATTTT.

This clone was seen a few times. The chain links TRBV5-1 to TRBJ2-1; a weak D match, TRBD1 (5 bases). The CDR3 is 15 amino acids. Trimming shortened V by 4 bases and J by 7 bases, and 18 bases separated the two germline ends. Looked up from germline, CDR1 is SGHRS and CDR2 is YFSETQ. CDR3 sequence reads: CASSPRQGVGNEQFF. The CDR3 DNA reads TGCGCCAGCAGCCCCCGGCAGGGTGTAGGAAATGAGCAGTTCTTC.

This clone has only a few counts. The J gene is TRBJ2-5, the V gene TRBV6-5; 7 bases are a match to TRBD2. The germline V gene encodes CDR1 MNHEY and CDR2 SVGAGI. The CDR3 is 16 amino acids. V lost 2 bases and J lost 2; bases outside the gene matches: 8. The CDR3 DNA is TGTGCCAGCAGTTACGGGAAGGGAGGGTTGCAAGAGACCCAGTACTTC. Encoded protein: CASSYGKGGLQETQYF.

V is TRBV7-6 and J is TRBJ2-2, with 8 bases matching TRBD1. The CDR3 spans 13 residues. Per the germline V gene, CDR1 is SGHVS and CDR2 is FNYEAQ. V shed 5 bases and J 9 bases; nucleotides not matched to a gene: 5. CDR3 protein: CASSKRQGWELFF. CDR3 coding DNA: TGTGCCAGCAGCAAACGACAGGGGTGGGAGCTGTTTTTT.

The CDR3 loop is CAIRPTGDYEQYF. The DNA for the CDR3 is TGTGCCATAAGACCGACAGGGGACTACGAGCAGTACTTC. The chain employs TRBV10-3 and TRBJ2-7, with 8 bases fitting TRBD1. Germline V gene lookup returns CDR1 ENHRY and CDR2 SYGVKD. The CDR3 covers 13 residues. Trimming removed 9 bases from V and 3 bases from J; junction bases left unmatched: 7.

This chain uses TRBV5-1 with TRBJ2-7; D remains ambiguous. The germline gives CDR1 SGHRS, CDR2 YFSETQ. V lost 1 base to trimming and J lost 3 bases, with 8 bases between them. CDR3 length: 13 amino acids. The DNA of the CDR3 is TGCGCCAGCAGCTTGAGGTCGAACTACGAGCAGTACTTC. This sequence encodes CASSLRSNYEQYF.

J is TRBJ2-1 and V is TRBV11-3; 7 bases match TRBD1. Germline V gives CDR1 SGHNT, CDR2 YENEEA. Germline trimming cut 0 bases from V and 5 bases from J; bases unmatched to any gene: 7. The CDR3 consists of 16 residues. The CDR3: CASSLDEGAVNNEQFF. DNA of the CDR3: TGTGCCAGCAGCTTAGATGAGGGGGCGGTCAACAATGAGCAGTTCTTC. Combining the CDR3 with reference TRBV11-3 and TRBJ2-1 gives the whole variable domain EAGVVQSPRYKIIEKKQPVAFWCNPISGHNTLYWYLQNLGQGPELLIRYENEEAVDDSQLPKDRFSAERLKGVDSTLKIQPAELGDSAVYLCASSLDEGAVNNEQFFGPGTRLTVL.

V is TRBV21-1 and J is TRBJ2-7; the table's D call, TRBD2, was not checked against the DNA. TRBV21-1 counts as a pseudogene. The CDR3 sequence is 16 residues long. The chain's CDR3 is CASSNFRTGGSYEQYF. The DNA of the CDR3 is TGTGCCAGCAGCAATTTTCGGACTGGTGGCTCCTACGAGCAGTACTTC.

The chain carries TRBV5-1 and TRBJ2-3; the D is unclear. This CDR3 has 14 amino acids. V gave up 1 base and J gave up 0 bases, with 6 bases separating them. The germline V gene has CDR1 SGHRS and CDR2 YFSETQ. The CDR3 is CASSLTVSTDTQYF. DNA of the CDR3: TGCGCCAGCAGCTTGACGGTTAGCACAGATACGCAGTATTTT.

Only one count was recorded for this clone. V gene TRBV5-1 combines with J gene TRBJ1-1, with TRBD1 as a possible D gene (5 bases). Germline assignment: CDR1 SGHRS and CDR2 YFSETQ. The CDR3 sequence is 14 residues long. Trimming shortened V by 4 bases and J by 1 base, and 11 bases separated the two germline ends. The CDR3 protein is CASSNLRGNTEAFF. The DNA for the CDR3 is TGCGCCAGCAGCAACCTAAGGGGGAACACTGAAGCTTTCTTT.